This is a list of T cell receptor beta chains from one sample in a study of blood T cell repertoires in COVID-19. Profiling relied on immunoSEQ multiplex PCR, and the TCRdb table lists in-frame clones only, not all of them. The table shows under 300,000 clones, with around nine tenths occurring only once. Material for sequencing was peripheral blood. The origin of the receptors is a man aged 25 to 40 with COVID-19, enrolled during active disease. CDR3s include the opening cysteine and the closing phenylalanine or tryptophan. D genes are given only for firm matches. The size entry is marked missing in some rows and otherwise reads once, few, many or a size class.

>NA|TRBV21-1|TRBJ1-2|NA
CASSLMRRGRGYGYTF
TGTGCCAGCAGCCTCATGAGGAGGGGGCGCGGGTATGGCTACACCTTC
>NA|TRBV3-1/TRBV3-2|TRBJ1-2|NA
CASSQQGTTYGYTF
TGTGCCAGCAGCCAACAGGGAACGACCTATGGCTACACCTTC
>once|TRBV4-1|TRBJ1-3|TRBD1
CASRNPGQGATGNTIYF
TGCGCCAGCAGGAATCCGGGACAGGGGGCTACTGGAAACACCATATATTTT
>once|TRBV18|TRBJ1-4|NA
CASSPREKNEKLFF
TGTGCCAGCTCTCCCCGGGAAAAGAATGAAAAACTGTTTTTT
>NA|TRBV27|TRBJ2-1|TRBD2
CASSFYGLADNEQFF
TGTGCCAGCAGTTTCTATGGACTAGCAGACAATGAGCAGTTCTTC
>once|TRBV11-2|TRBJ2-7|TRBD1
CASSLVGRGKYEQYF
TGTGCCAGCAGCTTAGTCGGCAGGGGGAAGTACGAGCAGTACTTC
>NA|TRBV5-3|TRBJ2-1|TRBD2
CARSLGLAGAVYNEQFF
TGTGCCAGAAGCTTGGGACTAGCGGGGGCTGTCTACAATGAGCAGTTCTTC
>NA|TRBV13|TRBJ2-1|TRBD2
CASSLGRGSNEQFF
TGTGCCAGCAGCTTGGGGCGGGGGAGCAATGAGCAGTTCTTC
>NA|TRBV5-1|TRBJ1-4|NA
CASSPRTATNEKLFF
TGCGCCAGCAGCCCTCGGACAGCAACTAATGAAAAACTGTTTTTT
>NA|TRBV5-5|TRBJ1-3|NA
CASSGGLSGNTIYF
TGTGCCAGCAGCGGCGGGCTTTCTGGAAACACCATATATTTT
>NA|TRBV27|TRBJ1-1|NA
CASSFSTAGGTEAFF
TGTGCCAGCAGCTTTTCGACGGCGGGCGGCACTGAAGCTTTCTTT
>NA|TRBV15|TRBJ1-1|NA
CATSREEGGWAEAFF
TGTGCCACCAGCAGAGAAGAGGGCGGCTGGGCTGAAGCTTTCTTT
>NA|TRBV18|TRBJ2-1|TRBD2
CASSPLGVRAGGHGDEQFF
TGTGCCAGCTCACCACTCGGCGTACGCGCGGGGGGTCACGGGGATGAGCAGTTCTTC
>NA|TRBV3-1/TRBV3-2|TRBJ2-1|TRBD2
CASSLGGGRLNEQFF
TGTGCCAGCAGCCTCGGGGGGGGAAGGCTCAATGAGCAGTTCTTC
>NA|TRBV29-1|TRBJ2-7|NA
CSVALQGQSEQYF
TGCAGCGTTGCCTTGCAGGGGCAGTCCGAGCAGTACTTC
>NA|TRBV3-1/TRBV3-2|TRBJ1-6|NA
CASSQGDTGLHF
TGTGCCAGCAGCCAAGGGGACACTGGGCTCCACTTT
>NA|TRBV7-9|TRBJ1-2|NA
CASSLVGGGRANYGYTF
TGTGCCAGCAGCTTAGTCGGAGGTGGGCGAGCTAACTATGGCTACACCTTC
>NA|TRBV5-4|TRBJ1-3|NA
CASSLGAAGRTGNTIYF
TGTGCCAGCAGCTTGGGGGCCGCAGGGCGAACTGGAAACACCATATATTTT
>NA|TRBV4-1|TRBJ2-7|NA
CASSPGAKDEQYF
TGCGCCAGCAGCCCAGGGGCCAAGGACGAGCAGTACTTC
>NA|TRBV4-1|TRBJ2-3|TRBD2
CASSLERGGRLNVADTQYF
TGCGCCAGCAGCCTGGAGCGGGGGGGCCGTCTCAACGTCGCAGATACGCAGTATTTT
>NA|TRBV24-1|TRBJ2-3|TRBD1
CATRSGTGFPDTQYF
TGTGCCACGCGTTCCGGGACAGGGTTTCCAGATACGCAGTATTTT
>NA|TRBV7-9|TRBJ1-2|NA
CASSLSTEEYGYTF
TGTGCCAGCAGCTTATCGACAGAGGAATATGGCTACACCTTC
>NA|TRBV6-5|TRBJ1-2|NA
CASSSKPRTANGYTF
TGTGCCAGCAGCTCTAAACCACGGACAGCAAATGGCTACACCTTC
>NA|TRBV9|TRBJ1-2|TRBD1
CASSQGQGIIPGYTF
TGTGCCAGCAGCCAGGGACAGGGCATCATTCCGGGCTACACCTTC
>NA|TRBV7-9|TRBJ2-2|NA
CASSLPAGELFF
TGTGCCAGCAGCTTGCCGGCCGGGGAGCTGTTTTTT
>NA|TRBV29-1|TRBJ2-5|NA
CSVDGAGNGAETQYF
TGCAGCGTTGACGGGGCGGGGAACGGAGCAGAGACCCAGTACTTC
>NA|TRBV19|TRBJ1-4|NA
CASSKQGREKLFF
TGTGCCAGTAGTAAGCAGGGCCGCGAAAAACTGTTTTTT
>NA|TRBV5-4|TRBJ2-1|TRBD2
CASSFLGGLAGADYYNEQFF
TGTGCCAGCAGCTTCTTAGGGGGCTTAGCGGGGGCCGACTACTACAATGAGCAGTTCTTC
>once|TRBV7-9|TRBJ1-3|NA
CASSPRRTAFNSGNTIYF
TGTGCCAGCAGCCCCCGAAGGACAGCTTTTAACTCTGGAAACACCATATATTTT
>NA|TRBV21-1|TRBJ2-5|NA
CASSKGAGGPQETQYF
TGTGCCAGCAGCAAAGGGGCGGGGGGGCCGCAAGAGACCCAGTACTTC
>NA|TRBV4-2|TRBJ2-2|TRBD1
CASSQDPGTGVTGELFF
TGTGCCAGCAGCCAGGACCCCGGGACAGGGGTGACCGGGGAGCTGTTTTTT
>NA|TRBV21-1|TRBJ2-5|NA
CASSKVSSQETQYF
TGTGCCAGCAGCAAAGTGTCCAGCCAAGAGACCCAGTACTTC
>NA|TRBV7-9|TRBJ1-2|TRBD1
CASSSRDRGIDGYTF
TGTGCCAGCAGCTCCAGGGACAGGGGTATTGATGGCTACACCTTC
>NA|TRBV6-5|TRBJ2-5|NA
CAIPGHPYQETQYF
TGTGCCATTCCGGGACACCCGTACCAAGAGACCCAGTACTTC
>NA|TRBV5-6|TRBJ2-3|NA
CASSSINGGADTQYF
TGTGCCAGCAGCTCAATAAACGGAGGCGCAGATACGCAGTATTTT